The clone carrying this TCR beta chain was picked up many times. MiXCR, applied by TCRdb to the 5' RACE reads, yields one record per CDR3 protein. The profile shows about 55,000 distinct CDR3 sequences, nearly 25% of them singletons. The source of the sample is a study of neurological immune-mediated disorders. Germline CDR1 is MGHRA and CDR2 is YSYEKL. The CDR3 consists of 16 residues. V lost 0 bases, J lost 0 bases, and 9 bases lay in between. Time point denoted: technical triplicate 2. Sequencing was carried out using PBMCs. This TCR was sampled from a man aged 60 to 75 with HTLV-1-associated myelopathy (HAM/TSP). V usage is TRBV4-1 and J usage is TRBJ2-1; unclear D gene. CDR3 protein: CASSQDRANSYNEQFF. The CDR3 DNA reads TGCGCCAGCAGCCAAGATCGAGCGAACTCCTACAATGAGCAGTTCTTC.